These 16 T cell receptor beta chains originate from one sample sequenced in a study of T-cell memory formation after mild COVID-19. TCRdb re-called the 5' RACE reads with MiXCR, one entry per CDR3 protein. The sample has about 560,000 distinct CDR3 sequences; around 16% are singletons. Sequences were obtained from PBMCs or a T cell subset sorted from them (not recorded which). These receptor sequences come from an adult woman who had mild COVID-19 (a few samples of this study predate the infection). Cell type and time point are not known.

J is TRBJ2-3 and V is TRBV12-3 or TRBV12-4; D gene uncertain. There are 12 residues in the CDR3. Deletions cut 8 bases from V and 5 bases from J, with 11 bases between. The CDR3 spells CASAVVEDTQYF. The CDR3 bases are TGTGCCAGCGCGGTAGTGGAAGATACGCAGTATTTT.

This clonotype was detected only a few times. V and J are TRBV5-6 and TRBJ2-5, with TRBD1 as a possible D gene (5 bases). Germline V gene lookup returns CDR1 SGHDT and CDR2 YYEEEE. This CDR3 is built from 14 residues. V dropped 7 bases and J dropped 1 base, with 14 bases sitting between them. CDR3 coding DNA: TGTGCCAGCGGGGAAGGACACCGCCAAGAGACCCAGTACTTC. It yields the protein CASGEGHRQETQYF.

There are a few counts of this clonotype. The V call is TRBV27, the J call TRBJ2-2, with 11 nucleotides matching TRBD2. The V gene end was trimmed by 6 bases and the J gene end by 5 bases; junction bases not matched to a gene: 8. The CDR3 runs 16 residues. The germline CDR1 and CDR2 sequences are MNHEY and SMNVEV (reference sequence). As DNA, the CDR3 is TGTGCCAGCAGCGATGGACTAGCGGGCGGGACCGGGGAGCTGTTTTTT. Translated: CASSDGLAGGTGELFF.

J is TRBJ1-1 and V is TRBV6-2 or TRBV6-3; 7 nucleotides line up with TRBD1. Germline V gene sequence: CDR1 MNHEY, CDR2 SVGEGT. The V and J ends lost 6 bases and 1 base, in that order; junction bases with no gene match: 11. The CDR3 spans 16 residues. This CDR3 is CASRGGTVTTNTEAFF. The CDR3 DNA reads TGTGCCAGCAGGGGCGGGACAGTCACGACGAACACTGAAGCTTTCTTT.

The chain joins TRBV7-9 to TRBJ2-1; D gene unclear. Trimming pared 5 bases from V and 6 bases from J, leaving 23 bases between. The CDR3 contains 17 residues. Germline lookup yields CDR1 SEHNR and CDR2 FQNEAQ (reference sequence). The DNA of the CDR3 is TGTGCCAGCAGCCACAACCCGAGGCCGTTAGAACGCAATGAGCAGTTCTTC. Translating it yields CASSHNPRPLERNEQFF.

This clonotype was detected only a few times. V is TRBV9 and J is TRBJ1-1; weak D call: TRBD1 (6 bases). The germline V gene encodes CDR1 SGDLS and CDR2 YYNGEE. This CDR3 region has 13 residues. The ends were cut back, 7 bases at V and 3 bases at J, with 13 bases in the middle. This CDR3 is CASSPGGHTEAFF. The CDR3 bases are TGTGCCAGCTCCCCGGGGGGCCACACTGAAGCTTTCTTT.

This clonotype was seen a handful of times. The chain combines TRBV7-2 with TRBJ1-2, with D unresolved. Deletions cut 0 bases from V and 5 bases from J, with 16 bases between. The CDR3 totals 16 residues. Germline CDR1 is SGHTA and CDR2 is FQGNSA. The chain's CDR3 is CASSLALGYLGYGYTF. The CDR3 DNA is TGTGCCAGCAGCTTAGCGCTGGGTTACCTGGGGTATGGCTACACCTTC.

The chain links TRBV9 to TRBJ1-6; weak D call: TRBD1 (6 bases). V lost 3 bases and J 10 bases, leaving 14 bases between the germline ends. The CDR3 has 14 residues. Germline V gene data show CDR1 as SGDLS and CDR2 as YYNGEE. The CDR3 DNA is TGTGCCAGCAGCGCTCAACAGGGTCCCTCACCCCTCCACTTT. The encoded protein is CASSAQQGPSPLHF.

This clonotype was seen a handful of times. This sequence joins TRBV11-1 and TRBJ2-5, with TRBD1 identical over 8 bases. This CDR3 spans 14 amino acids. Per the germline V gene, CDR1 is SGHAT and CDR2 is FQDESV (reference sequence). V gave up 5 bases and J gave up 2 bases; unmatched junction bases: 4. CDR3 residues: CASSRDRLQETQYF. CDR3 sequence (DNA): TGTGCCAGCAGCCGGGACAGGCTACAAGAGACCCAGTACTTC.

This chain joins TRBV12-3 or TRBV12-4 and TRBJ1-1, with no clear D. This CDR3 has 12 residues. The V end lost 5 bases, the J end lost 10 bases, and 14 bases lay between the germline ends. CDR3 amino acids: CASSPGLHRAFF. The CDR3 DNA sequence: TGTGCCAGCAGTCCTGGTTTACACAGAGCTTTCTTT.

This clonotype was observed a few times. The CDR3 is CASRDWGTGNEKLFF. The CDR3 coding sequence is TGCGCCAGCAGAGACTGGGGGACAGGGAATGAAAAACTGTTTTTT. J is TRBJ1-4 and V is TRBV4-1, with 9 bases fitting TRBD1. Germline loops: CDR1 MGHRA, CDR2 YSYEKL. The CDR3 consists of 15 residues. Unmatched junction bases numbered 7, after V lost 6 bases and J lost 5 bases.

The chain couples TRBV15 to TRBJ2-2, with D unresolved. Looked up from germline, CDR1 is LNHNV and CDR2 is YYDKDF (reference sequence). CDR3 size: 14 residues. Trimming removed 3 bases from V and 6 bases from J, with 11 bases in between. The CDR3 sequence: CATSRGAEPGELFF. Written as DNA, the CDR3 is TGTGCCACCAGCAGGGGTGCAGAGCCCGGGGAGCTGTTTTTT.

This clonotype was observed a handful of times. The rearrangement links TRBV12-3 or TRBV12-4 to TRBJ2-3, with TRBD2 identical over 16 bases. CDR3 length: 16 residues. The trim removed 5 bases at V and 9 bases at J, leaving 8 bases unmatched. Written as DNA, the CDR3 is TGTGCCAGCAGTACCGGGACTAGCGGGAGGGCGTGGACGCAGTATTTT. Translated, it gives CASSTGTSGRAWTQYF.

The chain employs TRBV9 and TRBJ2-7; 7 nucleotides align to TRBD2. Germline loops: CDR1 SGDLS, CDR2 YYNGEE. The ends lost 0 bases at V and 1 base at J; junction bases unmatched: 4. The CDR3 extends over 15 amino acids. CDR3 protein: CASSVDLAESYEQYF. In nucleotides, the CDR3 is TGTGCCAGCAGCGTAGACCTAGCGGAATCCTACGAGCAGTACTTC.

This clonotype was seen more than once but under ten times. This chain connects TRBV5-1 to TRBJ2-3; D might be TRBD2 (5 bases). Trimming left V 0 bases short and J 5 bases short, with 10 bases between. This CDR3 has 14 residues. The germline CDR1 and CDR2 sequences are SGHRS and YFSETQ. CDR3 DNA sequence: TGCGCCAGCAGCTTGGAGCTAGCAAGAGATACGCAGTATTTT. Translating it yields CASSLELARDTQYF.

The chain joins TRBV7-9 to TRBJ2-3; D ambiguous. CDR3 size: 14 residues. Germline V gene sequence: CDR1 SEHNR, CDR2 FQNEAQ (reference sequence). Trimming removed 5 bases at V and 2 bases at J, with 11 bases between. The CDR3 loop is CASSADMITDTQYF. CDR3 DNA: TGTGCCAGCAGCGCCGATATGATCACAGATACGCAGTATTTT.